These 18 T cell receptor beta chains share one sample of origin, sequenced in a study of radiation and T cells in renal cell carcinoma. The data were produced by immunoSEQ multiplex PCR, yet TCRdb's version contains in-frame clones alone and is incomplete. The sample yields approximately 61,000 clones, around 77% seen once. Documented time point: blood 2 weeks post-SBRT. The treatment was: 15 Gy SBRT to primary tumor, nephrectomy 4 weeks later. The sequences come from blood, collected from a patient whose treatment included radiotherapy and nephrectomy. The receptors stem from a man aged 60 to 75 with renal cell carcinoma.

The count of this clone is one. This rearrangement joins TRBV5-1 to TRBJ2-1, with D possibly matching TRBD1 (6 bases). V lost 0 bases, J lost 3 bases, and 10 bases lay in between. Per germline, CDR1 SGHRS and CDR2 YFSETQ. CDR3 length: 15 amino acids. In DNA form, the CDR3 reads TGCGCCAGCAGCTTGGGAGAGGACAGCTACAATGAGCAGTTCTTC. Translating it yields CASSLGEDSYNEQFF. Supplemented by reference TRBV5-1 and TRBJ2-1, the full variable domain reads KAGVTQTPRYLIKTRGQQVTLSCSPISGHRSVSWYQQTPGQGLQFLFEYFSETQRNKGNFPGRFSGRQFSNSRSEMNVSTLELGDSALYLCASSLGEDSYNEQFFGPGTRLTVL.

The chain links TRBV6-6 to TRBJ2-1, with D perhaps matching TRBD2 (6 bases). V was shortened by 7 bases and J by 10 bases, with 14 bases between the two germline ends. Germline V gives CDR1 MNHNY, CDR2 SVGAGI (reference sequence). There are 12 residues in the CDR3. CDR3 residues: CASTVSGLEQFF. CDR3 sequence (DNA): TGTGCCAGCACCGTTAGCGGTTTGGAGCAGTTCTTC.

This chain joins TRBV5-4 and TRBJ1-2, with 9 bases lining up with TRBD1. The CDR3 is made up of 15 amino acids. CDR1 is SGHNT, CDR2 YYREEE, per germline (reference sequence). The V segment lost 2 bases and the J segment 2 bases; nucleotides outside the gene matches: 4. CDR3 residues: CASSFGTGLNYGYTF. The CDR3, as DNA: TGTGCCAGCAGCTTTGGGACAGGGTTGAACTATGGCTACACCTTC.

The chain is built from TRBV2 and TRBJ1-5, with a weak D call TRBD1 (5 bases). CDR3 length equals 14 residues. In germline, CDR1 is SNHLY, CDR2 FYNNEI. Trimming shortened V by 7 bases and J by 0 bases, and 10 bases separated the two germline ends. CDR3 sequence: CASTQGNSNQPQHF. The CDR3 nucleotides are TGTGCCAGCACTCAGGGAAATAGCAATCAGCCCCAGCATTTT.

The CDR3 loop is CAESLDEKLFF. The CDR3 DNA reads TGTGCCGAAAGCCTTGATGAAAAACTGTTTTTT. V usage is TRBV30 and J usage is TRBJ1-4; D uncertain. V was pared by 8 bases and J by 6 bases, with 10 bases between. Germline CDR1 reads GTSNPN; CDR2 reads SVGIG (reference sequence). The length of the CDR3 is 11 residues.

The rearrangement uses TRBV5-1 and TRBJ2-6, with TRBD2 matching 10 bases. Trimming cost V 4 bases and J 0 bases; bases outside gene matches: 7. The CDR3 has 18 residues. The germline CDR1 and CDR2 sequences are SGHRS and YFSETQ. The DNA of the CDR3 is TGCGCCAGCAGCGCCTTACTAGCGGGAACCTCTGGGGCCAACGTCCTGACTTTC. Protein: CASSALLAGTSGANVLTF.

This clone was detected a few times. The chain links TRBV4-3 to TRBJ2-2; 10 bases map to TRBD1. The CDR3 is 17 amino acids. The germline V gene has CDR1 LGHNA and CDR2 YSLEER. The J segment lost 7 bases and the V segment lost 5 bases, leaving 13 bases of the junction unmatched. The DNA for the CDR3 is TGCGCCAGCAGCTCCCCCGCCTGGGACAGGGGTCACGGGGAGCTGTTTTTT. It encodes CASSSPAWDRGHGELFF.

The chain combines TRBV7-2 with TRBJ2-5; TRBD2 matches 11 bases. J was trimmed by 6 bases and V by 5 bases; bases with no gene match: 17. Germline lookup yields CDR1 SGHTA and CDR2 FQGNSA. The CDR3 is made up of 18 amino acids. CDR3 bases: TGTGCCAGCAGCCCCCCTCTAGCGGGGGGCCCGAAGGCCAAGACCCAGTACTTC. Its protein is CASSPPLAGGPKAKTQYF.

The chain recombines TRBV5-6 with TRBJ2-1, with TRBD2 matching 7 bases. This CDR3 has 14 amino acids. From germline, CDR1 is SGHDT and CDR2 YYEEEE. V shed 2 bases, J shed 5 bases, and the junction held 4 bases outside the gene matches. CDR3 bases: TGTGCCAGCAGCTTCCTAGCGGCGAACAATGAGCAGTTCTTC. Translated, it gives CASSFLAANNEQFF.

This sequence joins TRBV5-1 and TRBJ1-1; weak D call: TRBD1 (5 bases). V gave up 0 bases and J gave up 11 bases, with 14 bases separating them. CDR3 length: 13 residues. CDR1 is SGHRS, CDR2 YFSETQ, per germline. For the CDR3, the DNA is TGCGCCAGCAGCTTGGCCATGCAGGGTCGGGCTTTCTTT. Protein: CASSLAMQGRAFF.

The chain links TRBV28 to TRBJ2-3; 8 nucleotides line up with TRBD1. CDR1 is MDHEN, CDR2 SYDVKM, per germline. The CDR3 runs 14 residues. Trimming removed 10 bases from V and 2 bases from J; junction bases left unmatched: 8. The CDR3 DNA reads TGTGCCACCGACCGGACAGGGTACACAGATACGCAGTATTTT. Its translation is CATDRTGYTDTQYF.

The chain employs TRBV7-8 and TRBJ1-3; D is ambiguous. Germline CDR1 is SGHVS and CDR2 is FQNEAQ. V shed 1 base and J shed 0 bases, with 13 bases lying between them. CDR3 length: 17 amino acids. The DNA of the CDR3 is TGTGCCAGCAGCTTAGGACCGCATACAAGCTCTGGAAACACCATATATTTT. It translates to CASSLGPHTSSGNTIYF.

Regarding this clone: A read error may produce the germline difference seen at one junction end. The rearrangement joins TRBV5-1 to TRBJ2-3; D uncertain. CDR3 length equals 14 residues. CDR1 is SGHRS, CDR2 YFSETQ, per germline. The CDR3 loop reads CASSLVLSTDTQYF. The DNA for the CDR3 is TGCGCCAGCAGTTTGGTCTTATCCACAGATACGCAGTATTTT.

The chain employs TRBV30 and TRBJ2-5; 7 bases match TRBD2. There are 13 residues in the CDR3. Trimming cost V 2 bases and J 5 bases; bases outside gene matches: 5. Germline lookup yields CDR1 GTSNPN and CDR2 SVGIG (reference sequence). The CDR3 nucleotides read TGTGCCTGGAGTCTTCTGGGGGGGGAGACCCAGTACTTC. This translates into CAWSLLGGETQYF.

The genes are TRBV19 and TRBJ1-2; D unclear. The germline gives CDR1 LNHDA, CDR2 SQIVND (reference sequence). V was shortened by 6 bases and J by 0 bases, with 11 bases between the two germline ends. CDR3 length: 14 residues. This CDR3 is CASSLNSANYGYTF. Here the CDR3 DNA reads TGTGCCAGTAGCCTGAACAGCGCTAACTATGGCTACACCTTC.

The CDR3 protein is CASSTWDRDAGELFF. In DNA, the CDR3 is TGTGCCAGCAGCACGTGGGACAGGGACGCCGGGGAGCTGTTTTTT. The chain is built from TRBV5-5 and TRBJ2-2, with 9 bases aligning to TRBD1. CDR1 SGHKS and CDR2 YYEKEE come from the germline V gene (reference sequence). Unmatched junction bases numbered 7, after V lost 4 bases and J lost 6 bases. The CDR3 consists of 15 residues.

The V and J genes are TRBV18 and TRBJ1-2; tentative D call: TRBD1 (5 bases). This CDR3 is built from 13 residues. The V gene lost 3 bases and the J gene lost 4 bases, with 9 bases spanning the gap. In germline, CDR1 is KGHSH, CDR2 LQKENI. The CDR3 DNA follows: TGTGCCAGCTCACCGGGGCAGGCCTATGGCTACACCTTC. Its translation is CASSPGQAYGYTF.

The genes are TRBV5-1 and TRBJ1-3; perhaps TRBD1 as D (5 bases). The germline V gene encodes CDR1 SGHRS and CDR2 YFSETQ. This CDR3 is built from 16 residues. V shed 4 bases and J shed 7 bases, with 21 bases lying between them. The CDR3 reads CASSGGLSPLSNTIYF. CDR3 coding DNA: TGCGCCAGCAGCGGGGGACTTTCCCCTCTAAGTAACACCATATATTTT.